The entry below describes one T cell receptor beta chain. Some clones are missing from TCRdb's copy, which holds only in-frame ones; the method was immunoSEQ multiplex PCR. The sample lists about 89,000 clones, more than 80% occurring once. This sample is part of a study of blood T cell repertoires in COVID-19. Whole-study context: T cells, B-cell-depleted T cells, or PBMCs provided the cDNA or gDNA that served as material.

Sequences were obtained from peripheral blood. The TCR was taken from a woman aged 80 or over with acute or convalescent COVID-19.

For the CDR3, the DNA is TGCGCCAGCAGCTTGTTGGGGCCCAATCAGCCCCAGCATTTT. Its protein product is CASSLLGPNQPQHF. The chain couples TRBV5-1 to TRBJ1-5, with a tentative D call TRBD1 (5 bases). In germline, CDR1 is SGHRS, CDR2 YFSETQ. The CDR3 loop spans 14 amino acids. Deletions cut 1 base from V and 3 bases from J, with 8 bases between. The full variable domain, completed using reference TRBV5-1 and TRBJ1-5, is KAGVTQTPRYLIKTRGQQVTLSCSPISGHRSVSWYQQTPGQGLQFLFEYFSETQRNKGNFPGRFSGRQFSNSRSEMNVSTLELGDSALYLCASSLLGPNQPQHFGDGTRLSIL.